This T cell receptor beta chain stems from a study of response to subunit inactivated influenza vaccine. Overall study findings and caveats: It was the authors' suggestion that each seasonal influenza vaccination recruits few new T cells.

Via MiXCR, TCRdb re-called the RT-PCR reads, giving one row per CDR3 protein. Here the sample spans approximately 480,000 distinct CDR3 sequences, approximately 9.9% being singletons. V was trimmed by 0 bases and J by 3 bases, leaving 12 bases between them. The CDR3 loop spans 16 amino acids. CDR1 LGHNA and CDR2 YSLEER come from the germline V gene. In its sample, this clonotype was seen many times. Its cognate antigen is unknown. The chain joins TRBV4-3 to TRBJ2-1; the D call may be TRBD1 or TRBD2 (5 bases each). This receptor was obtained from a man aged 45-65 years who received an inactivated influenza vaccine. The sequenced sample was PBMCs from blood, obtained roughly 6 weeks after vaccination. The CDR3 spells CASSQEWGTNYNEQFF. The CDR3, as DNA: TGCGCCAGCAGCCAAGAGTGGGGGACGAACTACAATGAGCAGTTCTTC.